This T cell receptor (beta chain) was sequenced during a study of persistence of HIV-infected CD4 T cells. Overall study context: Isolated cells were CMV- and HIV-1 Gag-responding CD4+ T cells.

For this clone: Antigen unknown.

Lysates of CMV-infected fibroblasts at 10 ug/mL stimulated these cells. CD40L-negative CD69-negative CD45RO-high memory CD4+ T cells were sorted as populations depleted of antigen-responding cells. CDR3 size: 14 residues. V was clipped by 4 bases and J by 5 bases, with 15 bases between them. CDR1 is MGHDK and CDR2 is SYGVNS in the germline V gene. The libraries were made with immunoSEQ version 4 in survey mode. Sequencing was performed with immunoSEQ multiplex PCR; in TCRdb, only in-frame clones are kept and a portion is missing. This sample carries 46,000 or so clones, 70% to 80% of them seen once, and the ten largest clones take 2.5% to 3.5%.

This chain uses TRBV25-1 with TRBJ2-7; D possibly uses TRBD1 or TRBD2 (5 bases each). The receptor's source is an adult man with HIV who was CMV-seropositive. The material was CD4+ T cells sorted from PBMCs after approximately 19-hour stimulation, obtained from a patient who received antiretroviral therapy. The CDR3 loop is CASSVHGTGNEQYF. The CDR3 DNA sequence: TGTGCCAGCAGTGTCCACGGGACGGGTAACGAGCAGTACTTC.